This TCR beta chain appears in the sequencing data of a study of metastatic and nonmetastatic thyroid tumors. In the study overall: Malignant thyroid and benign thyroid patients provided blood and tumor or nodule tissue whose repertoires were compared. Study-wide points: A significant increase in TCR beta diversity was reportedly seen in malignant thyroid tumors relative to benign nodules, in blood and tumor.

No treatment had been given to any patient before thyroid surgery. This clone was detected a few times. Its antigen remains unknown. In the original processing: The study's classifier, a distant-metastasis tool for papillary thyroid cancer, was built using CDR3 differences across clinicopathological groups. TCRdb ran MiXCR on the PCR reads. The V and J calls were determined by TCRdb, not by the authors. This table holds approximately 30,000 clones, around 17% found once. Germline V gene lookup returns CDR1 SGHAT and CDR2 FQDESV (reference sequence). The CDR3 totals 13 residues. Trimming removed 0 bases from V and 5 bases from J, with 8 bases in between.

The chain has TRBV11-1 and TRBJ2-7, with no clear D. The sequencing input was blood. The TCR comes from a male donor with papillary thyroid cancer or a benign thyroid nodule (not recorded which). Some clones in this sample may be carry-over from other donors' samples. CDR3 DNA: TGTGCCAGCAGCTTAGCTGGCAGCCACGAGCAGTACTTC. Its translation is CASSLAGSHEQYF.